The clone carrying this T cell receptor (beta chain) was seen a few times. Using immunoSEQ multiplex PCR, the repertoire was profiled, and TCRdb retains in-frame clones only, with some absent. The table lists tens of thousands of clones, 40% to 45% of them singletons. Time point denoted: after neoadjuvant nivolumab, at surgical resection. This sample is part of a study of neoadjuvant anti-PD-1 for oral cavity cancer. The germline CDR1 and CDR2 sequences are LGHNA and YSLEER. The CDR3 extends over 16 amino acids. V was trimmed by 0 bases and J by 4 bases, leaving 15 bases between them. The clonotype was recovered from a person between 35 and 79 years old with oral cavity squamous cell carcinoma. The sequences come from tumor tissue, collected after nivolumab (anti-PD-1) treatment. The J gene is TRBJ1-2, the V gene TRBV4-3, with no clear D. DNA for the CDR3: TGCGCCAGCAGCCAAGATCACACAACAGCGATCTATGGCTACACCTTC. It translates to CASSQDHTTAIYGYTF.